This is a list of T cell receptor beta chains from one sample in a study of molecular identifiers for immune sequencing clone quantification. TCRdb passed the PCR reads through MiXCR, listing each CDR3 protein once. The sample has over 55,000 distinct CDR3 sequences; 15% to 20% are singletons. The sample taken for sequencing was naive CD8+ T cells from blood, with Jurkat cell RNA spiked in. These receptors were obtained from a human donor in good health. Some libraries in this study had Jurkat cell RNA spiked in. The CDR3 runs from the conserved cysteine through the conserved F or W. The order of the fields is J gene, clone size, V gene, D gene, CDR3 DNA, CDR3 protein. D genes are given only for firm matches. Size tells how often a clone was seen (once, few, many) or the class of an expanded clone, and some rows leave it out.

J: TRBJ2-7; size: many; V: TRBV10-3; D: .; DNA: TGTGCCATCCGCAACCCTGCTCAAACGGGTGAGCAGTACTTC; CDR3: CAIRNPAQTGEQYF
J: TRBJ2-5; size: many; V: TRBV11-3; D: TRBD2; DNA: TGTGCCAGCAGCGCAACGAGGGACTACCGAGGAGGGGCAGAGACCCAGTACTTC; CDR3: CASSATRDYRGGAETQYF
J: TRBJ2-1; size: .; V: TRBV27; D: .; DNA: TGTGCCAGCAGTTACGGGGGAAGGGAGCAGTTCTTC; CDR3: CASSYGGREQFF
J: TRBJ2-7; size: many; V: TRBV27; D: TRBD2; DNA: TGTGCCAGCAGTTTAGGACTAGCGGGAGACTACGAGCAGTACTTC; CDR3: CASSLGLAGDYEQYF
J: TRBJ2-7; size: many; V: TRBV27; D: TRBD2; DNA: TGTGCCAGCAGTTTGTCCCTAGCGGGACTCTCCTACGAGCAGTACTTC; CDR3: CASSLSLAGLSYEQYF
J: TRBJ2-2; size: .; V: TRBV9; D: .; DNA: TGTGCCAGCAGCCCCCGGGACTCCGGGGAGCTGTTTTTT; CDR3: CASSPRDSGELFF
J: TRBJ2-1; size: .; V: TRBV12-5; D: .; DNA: TGTGCTAGTGGTCCGACGGGGAGTTACAATGAGCAGTTCTTC; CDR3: CASGPTGSYNEQFF
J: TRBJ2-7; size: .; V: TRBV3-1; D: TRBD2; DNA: TGTGCCAGCAGCCAACGACCGGGACTAGCCTCGTACGAGCAGTACTTC; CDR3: CASSQRPGLASYEQYF
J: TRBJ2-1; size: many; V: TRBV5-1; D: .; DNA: TGCGCCAGCAGCCCGGCCGAGCCTTACAATGAGCAGTTCTTC; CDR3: CASSPAEPYNEQFF
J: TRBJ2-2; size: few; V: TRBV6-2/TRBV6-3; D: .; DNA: TGTGCCAGCAGTTACGTGTTTACCGGGGAGCTGTTTTTT; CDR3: CASSYVFTGELFF
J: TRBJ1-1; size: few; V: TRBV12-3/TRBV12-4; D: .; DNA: TGTGCCACTAAAGGGGGGGGCACTGAAGCTTTCTTT; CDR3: CATKGGGTEAFF
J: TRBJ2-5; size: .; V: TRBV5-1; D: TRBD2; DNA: TGCGCCAGCAGCTTGGGGACTAGCGGGAAAGAGACCCAGTACTTC; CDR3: CASSLGTSGKETQYF
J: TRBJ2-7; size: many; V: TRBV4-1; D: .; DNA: TGCGCCAGCAGCCAAGGAAATACGGCTAGCTCCTACGAGCAGTACTTC; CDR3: CASSQGNTASSYEQYF
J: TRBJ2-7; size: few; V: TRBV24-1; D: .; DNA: TGTGCCACCAGCGCGGGACAGACCTACGAGCAGTACTTC; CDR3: CATSAGQTYEQYF
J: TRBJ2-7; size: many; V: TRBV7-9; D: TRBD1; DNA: TGTGCCAGCAGCCACCCGTTGGGACAGGGGCCTTTCGAGCAGTACTTC; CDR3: CASSHPLGQGPFEQYF